The rows below give T cell receptor beta chains drawn from one sample of a study of cytomegalovirus exposure and HLA in healthy donors. Using immunoSEQ multiplex PCR, the repertoire was profiled, and TCRdb retains in-frame clones only, with some absent. The table lists 71,000 or so clones, approximately 94% of them singletons. The specimen was PBMCs. Receptors were obtained from a woman aged 18-29 years in good health and CMV-seronegative. CDR3s include the opening cysteine and the closing phenylalanine or tryptophan. D genes are given only for firm matches. Clone size is shown for a subset of rows, as once, few, many or a class of expanded clone.

>TRBD2|TRBV15|TRBJ2-5|-
CATSRAPGLGIQETQYF
TGTGCCACCAGCAGGGCCCCGGGACTAGGCATACAAGAGACCCAGTACTTC
>-|TRBV4-3|TRBJ2-2|-
CASSQDLGRTGELFF
TGCGCCAGCAGCCAAGATCTAGGGAGGACCGGGGAGCTGTTTTTT
>TRBD2|TRBV19|TRBJ2-4|-
CASSISASGKNIQYF
TGTGCCAGTAGTATTTCGGCTAGCGGCAAAAACATTCAGTACTTC
>TRBD2|TRBV29-1|TRBJ2-1|-
CSVDRSGSTNEQFF
TGCAGCGTTGATCGTAGCGGGAGCACCAATGAGCAGTTCTTC
>TRBD2|TRBV5-1|TRBJ2-5|-
CASSLASGGGETQYF
TGCGCCAGCAGCTTGGCTAGCGGGGGGGGAGAGACCCAGTACTTC
>-|TRBV9|TRBJ2-1|-
CASSDRGLSYNEQFF
TGTGCCAGCAGCGACCGGGGTCTCTCCTACAATGAGCAGTTCTTC
>-|TRBV5-6|TRBJ1-3|-
CASQPNGWPIPSSGNTIYF
TGTGCCAGCCAACCCAACGGGTGGCCGATCCCCAGCTCTGGAAACACCATATATTTT
>-|TRBV6-5|TRBJ2-7|-
CASSLSESYEQYF
TGTGCCAGCAGCCTCTCTGAGTCCTACGAGCAGTACTTC
>TRBD2|TRBV10-3|TRBJ2-7|-
CAISVVGLAAPYEQYF
TGTGCCATCAGCGTTGTAGGACTAGCGGCACCCTACGAGCAGTACTTC
>TRBD2|TRBV18|TRBJ2-1|-
CASSQAGTSGGSSYNEQFF
TGTGCCAGCTCACAAGCCGGGACTAGCGGGGGGAGCTCCTACAATGAGCAGTTCTTC
>-|TRBV12-5|TRBJ2-7|-
CASGSRPLGLSSYEQYF
TGTGCTAGTGGTTCCCGCCCGCTCGGGTTGTCGTCCTACGAGCAGTACTTC
>-|TRBV18|TRBJ2-7|-
CASSPRRSQGYEQYF
TGTGCCAGCTCACCACGGAGGAGCCAGGGGTACGAGCAGTACTTC
>-|TRBV21-1|TRBJ2-2|-
CASSTRDRGNTGELFF
TGTGCCAGCAGCACGCGGGACAGGGGGAACACCGGGGAGCTGTTTTTT
>-|TRBV7-6|TRBJ2-7|-
CASSPGQSYEQYF
TGTGCCAGCAGCCCAGGACAATCCTACGAGCAGTACTTC
>TRBD1|TRBV11-2|TRBJ1-5|-
CASSPGQGGQPQHF
TGTGCCAGCAGCCCGGGACAGGGGGGACAGCCCCAGCATTTT
>-|TRBV9|TRBJ1-2|-
CASSVEGQGYGGYTF
TGTGCCAGCAGCGTAGAGGGGCAGGGTTACGGTGGCTACACCTTC
>-|TRBV29-1|TRBJ1-5|-
CSVERSDRLWPQHF
TGCAGCGTTGAGAGGTCCGACCGACTCTGGCCCCAGCATTTT
>TRBD1|TRBV29-1|TRBJ2-2|-
CSVTGEIGELFF
TGCAGCGTGACAGGGGAAATCGGGGAGCTGTTTTTT
>-|TRBV7-9|TRBJ2-2|-
CASSPQGGRTGELFF
TGTGCCAGCAGCCCCCAGGGGGGCCGCACCGGGGAGCTGTTTTTT
>-|TRBV28|TRBJ2-7|-
CASSLRGTSYEQYF
TGTGCCAGCAGTTTGAGGGGGACATCCTACGAGCAGTACTTC
>-|TRBV12-5|TRBJ2-1|few
CASGLVRREAYNEQFF
TGTGCTAGTGGTTTGGTACGCAGGGAGGCCTACAATGAGCAGTTCTTC
>TRBD1|TRBV7-3|TRBJ1-2|-
CASSPTGGDGYTF
TGTGCCAGCAGCCCGACAGGGGGCGATGGCTACACCTTC
>TRBD1|TRBV4-2|TRBJ2-5|-
CASSLMTGAQETQYF
TGTGCCAGCAGCCTCATGACAGGGGCCCAAGAGACCCAGTACTTC
>-|TRBV5-6|TRBJ2-5|-
CASSSRGAILQETQYF
TGTGCCAGCAGCTCCCGTGGGGCCATACTCCAAGAGACCCAGTACTTC
>-|TRBV19|TRBJ1-6|-
CASSISGIYNSPLHF
TGTGCCAGTAGTATATCCGGGATATATAATTCACCCCTCCACTTT